These 28 T cell receptor beta chains were sequenced from one sample in a study of T cells after posttransplantation cyclophosphamide. Repertoires were generated with immunoSEQ multiplex PCR, while TCRdb's copy carries only in-frame clones and drops some. The record shows under 50,000 clones for this sample, with no singletons present. The specimen was PBMCs. These receptors came from a man in his forties in good health, CMV-negative, and a related stem cell transplant donor.

Many counts were recorded for this clone. This chain links TRBV10-3 with TRBJ2-7; 13 nucleotides align to TRBD2. The V and J ends lost 3 bases and 0 bases, in that order; junction bases with no gene match: 2. CDR3 length: 16 amino acids. Germline V CDR1 and CDR2: ENHRY, SYGVKD. CDR3 sequence reads: CAISDGLAGDSYEQYF. The CDR3 coding sequence is TGTGCCATCAGTGACGGACTAGCGGGAGACTCCTACGAGCAGTACTTC.

This clone was counted at least ten times. V is TRBV7-2 and J is TRBJ2-2, with TRBD2 identical over 10 bases. After removal of 6 bases from V and 2 bases from J, the junction contained 9 bases not matched to a gene. The length of the CDR3 is 17 residues. Germline assignment: CDR1 SGHTA and CDR2 FQGNSA. In DNA form, the CDR3 reads TGTGCCAGCAGGCGGCTAGCGGGAGTAGGAAACACCGGGGAGCTGTTTTTT. As protein: CASRRLAGVGNTGELFF. The full variable domain, rest sourced from reference TRBV7-2 and TRBJ2-2, is GAGVSQSPSNKVTEKGKDVELRCDPISGHTALYWYRQSLGQGLEFLIYFQGNSAPDKSGLPSDRFSAERTGGSVSTLTIQRTQQEDSAVYLCASRRLAGVGNTGELFFGEGSRLTVL.

J is TRBJ1-5 and V is TRBV6-5; D not resolved. This CDR3 is built from 14 residues. Trimming removed 6 bases from V and 6 bases from J, with 15 bases in between. CDR1 is MNHEY, CDR2 SVGAGI, per germline. CDR3 amino acids: CASRPVSPGQPQHF. CDR3 DNA: TGTGCCAGCAGGCCGGTTAGTCCAGGTCAGCCCCAGCATTTT.

This clone was detected ten times or more. This rearrangement joins TRBV27 to TRBJ2-7; 8 bases agree with TRBD2. J was trimmed by 5 bases and V by 4 bases; bases with no gene match: 7. CDR1 is MNHEY, CDR2 SMNVEV, per germline (reference sequence). The CDR3 is 14 amino acids. The CDR3 reads CASSWAGGQNEQYF. The CDR3 DNA is TGTGCCAGCAGTTGGGCGGGAGGACAAAACGAGCAGTACTTC.

The sample holds many counts of this clone. The chain carries TRBV9 and TRBJ2-3, with D perhaps TRBD2 (5 bases). The CDR3 contains 14 residues. The germline CDR1 and CDR2 sequences are SGDLS and YYNGEE. The V end was cut by 4 bases, the J end by 1 base, with 10 bases between. This CDR3 is CASSIGSGTDTQYF. CDR3 DNA sequence: TGTGCCAGCAGCATCGGTAGCGGCACAGATACGCAGTATTTT.

This clone was found many times. The chain joins TRBV7-9 to TRBJ2-4, with 9 bases fitting TRBD2. The CDR3 is 13 residues long. The germline V gene has CDR1 SEHNR and CDR2 FQNEAQ (reference sequence). The V segment lost 3 bases and the J segment 7 bases; nucleotides outside the gene matches: 1. The CDR3 loop is CASSLGLANIQYF. The CDR3 nucleotides read TGTGCCAGCAGCTTGGGACTAGCCAACATTCAGTACTTC.

This clone was seen many times. The chain joins TRBV2 to TRBJ2-3; D might be TRBD2 (5 bases). This CDR3 is 14 amino acids long. Germline V gives CDR1 SNHLY, CDR2 FYNNEI. Trimming removed 4 bases at V and 2 bases at J, with 10 bases between. In nucleotides, the CDR3 is TGTGCCAGCAGTGTTGGAGGCCTCACAGATACGCAGTATTTT. Residues: CASSVGGLTDTQYF.

Ten or more counts support this clone. The chain joins TRBV7-3 to TRBJ2-3, with 10 bases lining up with TRBD2. There are 16 residues in the CDR3. After removal of 3 bases from V and 6 bases from J, the junction contained 9 bases not matched to a gene. Germline CDR1 SGHTA, CDR2 FQGTGA. CDR3 protein: CASSFASGRGLDTQYF. The DNA for the CDR3 is TGTGCCAGCAGCTTCGCTAGCGGGAGAGGTCTTGATACGCAGTATTTT.

This clone has at least ten counts. The rearrangement uses TRBV29-1 and TRBJ1-5, with 8 bases fitting TRBD1. V was clipped by 5 bases and J by 6 bases; unmatched bases: 6. The CDR3 covers 13 residues. CDR1 and CDR2 from the germline V gene are SQVTM and ANQGSEA. CDR3 nucleotides: TGCAGCGTTTCTCAGGGGGCGGGTCAGCCCCAGCATTTT. Encoded protein: CSVSQGAGQPQHF.

This clone came up many times. The V gene is TRBV4-3, the J gene TRBJ1-2, with D possibly matching TRBD1 (6 bases). CDR3 size: 15 residues. CDR1 is LGHNA and CDR2 is YSLEER in the germline V gene. Trimming took 1 base from V and 2 from J, leaving 11 bases between them. As DNA, the CDR3 is TGCGCCAGCAGCCAAGTTCACCAGGGGAACTATGGCTACACCTTC. It codes for CASSQVHQGNYGYTF.

This clone has at least ten counts. V is TRBV7-7 and J is TRBJ2-2; a possible D gene is TRBD1 (5 bases). Looked up from germline, CDR1 is SSHAT and CDR2 is FNYEAQ (reference sequence). V shed 5 bases and J shed 6 bases, with 19 bases lying between them. This CDR3 contains 16 residues. DNA of the CDR3: TGTGCCAGCAGCCCTCAGAGTGACAGTCTATCCGGGGAGCTGTTTTTT. Its protein product is CASSPQSDSLSGELFF.

This clone has ten or more counts. This chain links TRBV2 with TRBJ2-5, with D possibly being TRBD1 (6 bases). The CDR3 spans 14 residues. In germline, CDR1 is SNHLY, CDR2 FYNNEI. The ends were cut back, 6 bases at V and 4 bases at J, with 15 bases in the middle. The CDR3 DNA reads as TGTGCCAGCAGCCCCAACAGGGTGGGAGAGACCCAGTACTTC. This codes for CASSPNRVGETQYF.

This clone was seen ten or more times. The J gene is TRBJ1-4, the V gene TRBV7-2, with 10 bases lining up with TRBD1. CDR3 length: 15 residues. Germline V lookup: CDR1 SGHTA, CDR2 FQGNSA. V lost 6 bases, J lost 7 bases, and 8 bases stayed unmatched. The CDR3 region has the DNA TGTGCCAGCAGTTCCACGACAGGGGGCGTTGAAAAACTGTTTTTT. It yields the protein CASSSTTGGVEKLFF.

This clone was recorded many times. The chain has TRBV30 and TRBJ2-7; no reliable D call. V lost 1 base to trimming and J lost 7 bases, with 8 bases between them. Germline-derived CDR1 and CDR2 are GTSNPN and SVGIG (reference sequence). CDR3 size: 11 residues. The CDR3, as DNA: TGTGCCTGGAGTGGGGCGCATGAGCAGTACTTC. Its protein is CAWSGAHEQYF.

Ten or more counts support this clone. V is TRBV28 and J is TRBJ1-3, with D maybe TRBD1 (6 bases). Trimming removed 6 bases at V and 0 bases at J, with 12 bases between. The CDR3 is made up of 15 amino acids. Germline assignment: CDR1 MDHEN and CDR2 SYDVKM. The CDR3 spells CASRNQGSSGNTIYF. CDR3 nucleotide sequence: TGTGCCAGCAGGAACCAGGGGTCCTCTGGAAACACCATATATTTT.

This clone was seen many times. The rearrangement uses TRBV19 and TRBJ2-7; 14 nucleotides agree with TRBD2. Germline loops: CDR1 LNHDA, CDR2 SQIVND (reference sequence). Trimming at V came to 5 bases and at J to 6 bases, leaving 6 bases not matched to a gene. CDR3 length equals 15 residues. The CDR3 sequence: CASSLGLAGAGEQYF. For the CDR3, the DNA is TGTGCCAGTAGTTTGGGACTAGCGGGAGCCGGCGAGCAGTACTTC.

This clone has a count of ten or more. The chain uses TRBV27 and TRBJ2-7, with a weak D call TRBD2 (7 bases). The V and J ends lost 6 bases and 4 bases respectively, with 22 bases between them. Germline CDR1 MNHEY, CDR2 SMNVEV (reference sequence). This CDR3 has 16 residues. CDR3 sequence (DNA): TGTGCCAGCAGAGGGGGGGTCCCGCGGGGCTCTTACGAGCAGTACTTC. This sequence encodes CASRGGVPRGSYEQYF.

This clone has more than one count but fewer than ten. This rearrangement joins TRBV6-1 to TRBJ1-1; 7 nucleotides line up with TRBD1. In germline, CDR1 is MNHNS, CDR2 SASEGT. The CDR3 covers 14 residues. Trimming cost V 6 bases and J 0 bases; bases outside gene matches: 4. CDR3 sequence reads: CASSWGQMNTEAFF. CDR3 in DNA: TGTGCCAGCAGCTGGGGACAGATGAACACTGAAGCTTTCTTT.

In its sample, this clone was seen many times. CDR3 sequence: CASSLSSTDTQYF. The CDR3 DNA sequence: TGCGCCAGCAGCTTGTCTAGCACAGATACGCAGTATTTT. V gene TRBV5-1 combines with J gene TRBJ2-3; no definite D call. Germline V gene lookup returns CDR1 SGHRS and CDR2 YFSETQ. This CDR3 contains 13 residues. V was pared by 1 base and J by 0 bases, with 3 bases between.

In its sample, this clone was seen many times. The gene calls are TRBV10-2 and TRBJ2-7; D possibly corresponds to TRBD2 (6 bases). The V and J ends lost 2 bases and 6 bases respectively, with 17 bases between them. The CDR3 consists of 15 residues. Germline V CDR1 and CDR2: WSHSY, SAAADI. CDR3: CASSEATREAGEQYF. The DNA of the CDR3 is TGCGCCAGCAGTGAGGCGACTAGGGAGGCGGGCGAGCAGTACTTC.

In its sample, this clone was seen many times. Here the CDR3 reads CSVLGSYEQYF. The CDR3 DNA follows: TGCAGCGTCCTAGGCTCCTACGAGCAGTACTTC. The rearrangement links TRBV29-1 to TRBJ2-7; D is undetermined. The CDR3 spans 11 residues. The germline V and J ends were trimmed by 6 bases and 0 bases, with 6 bases remaining between them. Germline CDR1 and CDR2: SQVTM and ANQGSEA.

In this sample, this clone turned up many times. The chain links TRBV2 to TRBJ1-5, with D possibly being TRBD1 (5 bases). The germline V gene has CDR1 SNHLY and CDR2 FYNNEI. Deletions cut 4 bases from V and 1 base from J, with 11 bases between. There are 15 residues in the CDR3. For the CDR3, the DNA is TGTGCCAGCAGTGGAAGCGGGGGGAGCAATCAGCCCCAGCATTTT. Translation: CASSGSGGSNQPQHF.

This clone was counted many times. The chain links TRBV7-8 to TRBJ1-1; D gene uncertain. Germline V lookup: CDR1 SGHVS, CDR2 FQNEAQ. Between the trimmed V and J ends, which lost 8 bases and 1 base, there was a span of 14 bases. The CDR3 has 14 residues. The DNA for the CDR3 is TGTGCCAGCGCTATAAAACGATCGAACACTGAAGCTTTCTTT. It yields the protein CASAIKRSNTEAFF.

This clone was observed many times. This chain connects TRBV28 to TRBJ1-1; D might be TRBD1 (6 bases). With 6 bases removed from V and 5 bases from J, the gap between germline ends came to 13 bases. Germline V gene sequence: CDR1 MDHEN, CDR2 SYDVKM. The CDR3 runs 13 residues. The CDR3 protein is CASRTLQGTEAFF. The CDR3 DNA follows: TGTGCCAGCAGGACCCTACAGGGAACTGAAGCTTTCTTT.

This clone was recorded at least ten times. The chain combines TRBV30 with TRBJ1-5, with D perhaps TRBD1 (5 bases). CDR1 and CDR2 from the germline V gene are GTSNPN and SVGIG (reference sequence). The CDR3 totals 14 residues. V gave up 2 bases and J gave up 6 bases, with 14 bases separating them. CDR3 nucleotides: TGTGCCTGGAGTACGGTGCCCGGGGGTCAGCCCCAGCATTTT. Translated, it gives CAWSTVPGGQPQHF.

This clone was seen repeatedly, ten times or more. This chain joins TRBV28 and TRBJ1-1; 8 bases map to TRBD1. CDR1 and CDR2 from the germline V gene are MDHEN and SYDVKM. The CDR3 is made up of 14 amino acids. The V and J ends lost 10 bases and 0 bases, in that order; junction bases with no gene match: 7. CDR3 residues: CATWAGGLNTEAFF. CDR3 nucleotides: TGTGCCACCTGGGCAGGGGGCTTGAACACTGAAGCTTTCTTT.

This clone was recorded at least ten times. The CDR3 reads CAWSVLGSHTGELFF. The CDR3, as DNA: TGTGCCTGGAGTGTACTGGGGAGCCACACCGGGGAGCTGTTTTTT. V usage is TRBV30 and J usage is TRBJ2-2, with TRBD2 as a possible D gene (5 bases). Germline-derived CDR1 and CDR2 are GTSNPN and SVGIG (reference sequence). The V and J ends lost 0 bases and 3 bases respectively, with 11 bases between them. The CDR3 totals 15 residues.

This clone was recorded at least ten times. The V and J genes are TRBV28 and TRBJ2-7; 7 bases match TRBD1. Per germline, CDR1 MDHEN and CDR2 SYDVKM. Trimming cost V 6 bases and J 2 bases; bases outside gene matches: 4. There are 13 residues in the CDR3. This chain's CDR3 is CASSGQATYEQYF. For the CDR3, the DNA is TGTGCCAGCAGCGGACAGGCCACCTACGAGCAGTACTTC.